This T cell receptor (beta chain) was captured in a study of blood T cell repertoires in COVID-19. At the level of the study: Samples of COVID-19 (acute and convalescent) were obtained from the United States, Italy and Spain. T cells, B-cell-depleted T cells, or PBMCs provided the cDNA or gDNA that served as material.

The germline CDR1 and CDR2 sequences are MNHNS and SASEGT. The CDR3 loop spans 16 amino acids. Trimming cost V 0 bases and J 5 bases; bases outside gene matches: 2. This clone has just one count. Study processing details: Scientists estimated how many nucleated cells there were by amplifying reference gene primers. Some clones are missing from TCRdb's copy, which holds only in-frame ones; the method was immunoSEQ multiplex PCR. V and J calls plus clone size are reproduced from that table; the DNA served to infer D and trimming. The repertoire holds approximately 90,000 clones, approximately 89% seen once, with roughly 15% in the top ten.

The sequenced sample consisted of peripheral blood. The chain couples TRBV6-1 to TRBJ1-6; 9 nucleotides line up with TRBD1. The receptor's source is a human donor in a cohort sampled during active COVID-19. The CDR3 protein is CASSEADRGNNSPLHF. The CDR3 coding sequence is TGTGCCAGCAGTGAAGCGGACAGGGGAAATAATTCACCCCTCCACTTT.